The clone carrying this T cell receptor (beta chain) has a single count. This sample was included in a study of memory CD8 T cells in hepatitis C reinfection. Data came from immunoSEQ multiplex PCR; TCRdb stores just in-frame clones and leaves some out. The data show 46,000 or so clones, with roughly 89% seen just once and more than 0.65% held by the top ten. Time point specified: late/post reinfection, 12 to 24 weeks after detection. The sorted cells went straight to TCR sequencing with no prior in vitro expansion. The clonotype originates from a man younger than 30 with hepatitis C virus infection. The sample comprised naive CD8+ T cells sorted from blood.

CDR3 in amino acids: CASSLTGSNQPQHF. DNA of the CDR3: TGTGCCAGCAGTTTAACAGGGAGCAATCAGCCCCAGCATTTT. V gene TRBV28 combines with J gene TRBJ1-5, with D perhaps TRBD1 (6 bases). Trimming took off 2 bases at V and 1 base at J, with 6 bases between the two ends. Germline CDR1 reads MDHEN; CDR2 reads SYDVKM. The CDR3 length is 14 residues.